The clone carrying this T cell receptor beta chain appeared a few times. Its antigen remains unidentified. The data belong to a study of blood T cells in healthy people across ages. For the second PCR, which ran for about 6 to 11 cycles, a sample-barcoded 5' primer and a J-beta primer mix were used. TCRdb itself ran the 5' RACE reads through MiXCR, one entry per CDR3 protein. This sample has more than 1.4 million distinct CDR3 sequences, with approximately 38% found just once. Study-level points and caveats: Versus aged donors, long-lived donors had higher diversity and more naive CD4+ cells.

The germline V gene has CDR1 SGHRS and CDR2 YFSETQ. Trimming cost V 4 bases and J 2 bases; bases outside gene matches: 14. This CDR3 is built from 18 residues. Total RNA amounts of at least 5.5 micrograms were extracted per sample. Sample: blood. The sequence came from a woman aged 18-35 years in good health. J is TRBJ2-3 and V is TRBV5-1; 9 bases match TRBD2. CDR3 region: CASSNPFLGGGATDTQYF. The CDR3 region has the DNA TGCGCCAGCAGCAACCCTTTTCTTGGCGGGGGGGCCACAGATACGCAGTATTTT. Filled out from reference TRBV5-1 and TRBJ2-3, the complete variable domain reads KAGVTQTPRYLIKTRGQQVTLSCSPISGHRSVSWYQQTPGQGLQFLFEYFSETQRNKGNFPGRFSGRQFSNSRSEMNVSTLELGDSALYLCASSNPFLGGGATDTQYFGPGTRLTVL.